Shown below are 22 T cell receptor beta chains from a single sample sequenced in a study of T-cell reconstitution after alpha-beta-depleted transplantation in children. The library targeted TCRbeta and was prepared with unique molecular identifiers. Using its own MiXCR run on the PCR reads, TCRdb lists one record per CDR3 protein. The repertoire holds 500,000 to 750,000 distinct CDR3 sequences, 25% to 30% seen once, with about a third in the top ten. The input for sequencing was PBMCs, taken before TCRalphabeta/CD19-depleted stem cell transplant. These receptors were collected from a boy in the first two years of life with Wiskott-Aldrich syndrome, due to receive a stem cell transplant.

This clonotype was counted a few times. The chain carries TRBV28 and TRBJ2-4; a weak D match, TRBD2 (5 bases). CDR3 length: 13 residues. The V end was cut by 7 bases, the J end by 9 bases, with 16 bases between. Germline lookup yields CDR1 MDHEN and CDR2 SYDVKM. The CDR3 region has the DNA TGTGCCAGCAACCGAGCGGAAGCTAGCATTCAGTACTTC. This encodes CASNRAEASIQYF.

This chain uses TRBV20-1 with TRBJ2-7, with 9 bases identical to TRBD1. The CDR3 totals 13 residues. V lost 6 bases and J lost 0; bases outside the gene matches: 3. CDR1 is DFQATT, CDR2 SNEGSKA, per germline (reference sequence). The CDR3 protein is CSADRGFSYEQYF. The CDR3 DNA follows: TGCAGTGCCGACAGGGGGTTCTCCTACGAGCAGTACTTC.

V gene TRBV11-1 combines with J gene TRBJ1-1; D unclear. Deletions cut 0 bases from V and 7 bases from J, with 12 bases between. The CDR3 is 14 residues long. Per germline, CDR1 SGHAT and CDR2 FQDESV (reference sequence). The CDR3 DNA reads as TGTGCCAGCAGCTTAGCGACCCCCGGAAGTGAAGCTTTCTTT. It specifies CASSLATPGSEAFF.

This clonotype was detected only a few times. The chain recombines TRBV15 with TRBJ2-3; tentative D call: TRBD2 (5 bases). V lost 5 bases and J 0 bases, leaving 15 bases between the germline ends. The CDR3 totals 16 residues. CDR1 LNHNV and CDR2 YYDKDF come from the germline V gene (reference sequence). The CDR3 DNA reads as TGTGCCACCAGCCGTCCTTCAGCGGCTAGCACAGATACGCAGTATTTT. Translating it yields CATSRPSAASTDTQYF.

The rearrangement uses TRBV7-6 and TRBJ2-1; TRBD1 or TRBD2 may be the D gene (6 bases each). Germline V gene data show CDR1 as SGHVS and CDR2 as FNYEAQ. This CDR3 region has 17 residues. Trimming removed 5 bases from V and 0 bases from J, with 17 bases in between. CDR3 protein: CASSARPGAGSYNEQFF. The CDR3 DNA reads TGTGCCAGCAGCGCCCGACCGGGGGCGGGCTCCTACAATGAGCAGTTCTTC.

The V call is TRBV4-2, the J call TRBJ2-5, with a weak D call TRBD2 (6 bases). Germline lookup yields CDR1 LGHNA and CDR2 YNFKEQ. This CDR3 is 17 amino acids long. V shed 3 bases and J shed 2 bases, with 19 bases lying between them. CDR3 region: CASSQASGGLRQETQYF. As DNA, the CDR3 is TGTGCCAGCAGCCAGGCCTCCGGAGGGTTGCGGCAAGAGACCCAGTACTTC.

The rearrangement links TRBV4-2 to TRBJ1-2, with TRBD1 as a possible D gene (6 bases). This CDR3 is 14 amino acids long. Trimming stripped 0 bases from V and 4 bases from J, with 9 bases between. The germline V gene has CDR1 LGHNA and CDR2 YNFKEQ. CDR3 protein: CASSQDLDSYGYTF. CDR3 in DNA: TGTGCCAGCAGCCAAGACCTGGACAGCTATGGCTACACCTTC.

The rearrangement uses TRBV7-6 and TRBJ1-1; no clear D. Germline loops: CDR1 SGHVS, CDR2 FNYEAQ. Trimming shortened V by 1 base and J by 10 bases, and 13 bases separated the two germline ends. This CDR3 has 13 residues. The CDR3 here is CASSLVGHAGAFF. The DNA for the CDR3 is TGTGCCAGCAGCTTAGTCGGGCATGCCGGAGCTTTCTTT. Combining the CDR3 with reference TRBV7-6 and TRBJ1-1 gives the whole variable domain GAGVSQSPRYKVTKRGQDVALRCDPISGHVSLYWYRQALGQGPEFLTYFNYEAQQDKSGLPNDRFSAERPEGSISTLTIQRTEQRDSAMYRCASSLVGHAGAFFGQGTRLTVV.

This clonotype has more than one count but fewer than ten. CDR3 bases: TGTGCCAGCAGCTTATGGTTGAGCGGGCGGGAGAAGATGCCCTATATAGACAATGAGCAGTTCTTC. Protein product: CASSLWLSGREKMPYIDNEQFF. This chain joins TRBV7-3 and TRBJ2-1; 7 nucleotides match TRBD2. Trimming cost V 2 bases and J 5 bases; bases outside gene matches: 27. The CDR3 consists of 22 residues. From germline, CDR1 is SGHTA and CDR2 FQGTGA.

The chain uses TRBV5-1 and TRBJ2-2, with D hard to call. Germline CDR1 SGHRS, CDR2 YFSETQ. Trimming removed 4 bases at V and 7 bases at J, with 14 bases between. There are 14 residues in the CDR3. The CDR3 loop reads CASSTSAWIGELFF. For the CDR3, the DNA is TGCGCCAGCAGCACTTCAGCGTGGATCGGGGAGCTGTTTTTT.

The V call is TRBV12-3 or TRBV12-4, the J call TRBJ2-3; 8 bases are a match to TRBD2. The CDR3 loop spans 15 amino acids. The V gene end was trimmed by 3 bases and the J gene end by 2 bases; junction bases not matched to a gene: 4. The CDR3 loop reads CASSLSAGATDTQYF. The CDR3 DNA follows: TGTGCCAGCAGTTTGTCAGCGGGGGCCACAGATACGCAGTATTTT.

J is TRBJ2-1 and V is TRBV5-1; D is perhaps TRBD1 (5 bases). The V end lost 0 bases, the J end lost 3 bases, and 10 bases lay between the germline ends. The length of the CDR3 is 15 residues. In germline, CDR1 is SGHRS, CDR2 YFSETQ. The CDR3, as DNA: TGCGCCAGCAGCTTGGAGGACACTCTCTACAATGAGCAGTTCTTC. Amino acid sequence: CASSLEDTLYNEQFF. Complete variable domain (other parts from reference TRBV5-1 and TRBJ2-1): KAGVTQTPRYLIKTRGQQVTLSCSPISGHRSVSWYQQTPGQGLQFLFEYFSETQRNKGNFPGRFSGRQFSNSRSEMNVSTLELGDSALYLCASSLEDTLYNEQFFGPGTRLTVL.

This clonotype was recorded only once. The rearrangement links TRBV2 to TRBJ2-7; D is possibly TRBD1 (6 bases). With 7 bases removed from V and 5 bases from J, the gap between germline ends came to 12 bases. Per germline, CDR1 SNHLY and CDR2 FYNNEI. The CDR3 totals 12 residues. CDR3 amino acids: CASITNRDEQYF. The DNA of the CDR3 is TGTGCCAGCATCACTAACAGGGACGAGCAGTACTTC.

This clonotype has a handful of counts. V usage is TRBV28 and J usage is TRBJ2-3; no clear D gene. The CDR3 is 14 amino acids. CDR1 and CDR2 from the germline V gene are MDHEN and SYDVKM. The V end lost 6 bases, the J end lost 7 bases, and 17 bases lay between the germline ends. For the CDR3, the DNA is TGTGCCAGCAGCCACGTCCATGGGATGAATACGCAGTATTTT. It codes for CASSHVHGMNTQYF.

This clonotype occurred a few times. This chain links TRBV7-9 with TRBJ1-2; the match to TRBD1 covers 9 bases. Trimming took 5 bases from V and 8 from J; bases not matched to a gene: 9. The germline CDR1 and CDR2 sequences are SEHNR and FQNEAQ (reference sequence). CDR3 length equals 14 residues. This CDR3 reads CASSPRGQGPGYTF. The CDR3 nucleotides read TGTGCCAGCAGCCCACGAGGACAGGGGCCCGGCTACACCTTC.

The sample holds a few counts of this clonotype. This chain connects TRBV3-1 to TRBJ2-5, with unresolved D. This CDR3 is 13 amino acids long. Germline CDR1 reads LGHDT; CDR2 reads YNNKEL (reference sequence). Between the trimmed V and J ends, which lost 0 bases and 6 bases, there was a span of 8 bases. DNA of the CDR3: TGTGCCAGCAGCCAAGAATCTTCAAAGACCCAGTACTTC. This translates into CASSQESSKTQYF.

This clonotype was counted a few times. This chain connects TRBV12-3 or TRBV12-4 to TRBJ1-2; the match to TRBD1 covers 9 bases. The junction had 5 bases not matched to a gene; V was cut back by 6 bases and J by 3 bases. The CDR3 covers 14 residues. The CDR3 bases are TGTGCCAGCAGCTCCCGGGACAGGGACTATGGCTACACCTTC. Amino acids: CASSSRDRDYGYTF.

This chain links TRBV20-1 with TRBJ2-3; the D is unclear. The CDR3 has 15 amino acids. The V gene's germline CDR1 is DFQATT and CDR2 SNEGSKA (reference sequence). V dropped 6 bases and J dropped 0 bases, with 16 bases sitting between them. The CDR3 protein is CSARDQSTSTDTQYF. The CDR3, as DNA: TGCAGTGCCCGTGACCAGAGCACTAGCACAGATACGCAGTATTTT.

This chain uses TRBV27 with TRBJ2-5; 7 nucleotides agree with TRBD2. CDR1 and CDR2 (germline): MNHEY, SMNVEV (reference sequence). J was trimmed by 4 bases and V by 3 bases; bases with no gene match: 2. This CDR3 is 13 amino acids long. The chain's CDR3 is CASSFAGAETQYF. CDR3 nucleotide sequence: TGTGCCAGCAGTTTTGCGGGAGCAGAGACCCAGTACTTC.

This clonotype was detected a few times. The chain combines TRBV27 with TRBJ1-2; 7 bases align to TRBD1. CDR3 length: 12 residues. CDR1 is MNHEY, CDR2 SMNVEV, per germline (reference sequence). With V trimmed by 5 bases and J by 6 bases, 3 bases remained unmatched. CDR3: CASSADRDGYTF. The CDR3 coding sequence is TGTGCCAGCAGTGCCGACAGGGATGGCTACACCTTC.

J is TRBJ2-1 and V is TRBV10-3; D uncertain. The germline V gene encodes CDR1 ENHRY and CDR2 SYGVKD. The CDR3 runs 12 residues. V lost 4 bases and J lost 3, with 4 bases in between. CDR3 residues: CAISGDYNEQFF. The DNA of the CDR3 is TGTGCCATCAGTGGAGACTACAATGAGCAGTTCTTC.

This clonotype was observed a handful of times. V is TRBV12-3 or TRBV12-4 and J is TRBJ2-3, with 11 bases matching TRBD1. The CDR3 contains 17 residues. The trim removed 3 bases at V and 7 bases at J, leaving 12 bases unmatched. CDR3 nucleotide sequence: TGTGCCAGCAGTTTGAGGGGAGCGGACAGGGGGCGGTATACGCAGTATTTT. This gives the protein CASSLRGADRGRYTQYF.